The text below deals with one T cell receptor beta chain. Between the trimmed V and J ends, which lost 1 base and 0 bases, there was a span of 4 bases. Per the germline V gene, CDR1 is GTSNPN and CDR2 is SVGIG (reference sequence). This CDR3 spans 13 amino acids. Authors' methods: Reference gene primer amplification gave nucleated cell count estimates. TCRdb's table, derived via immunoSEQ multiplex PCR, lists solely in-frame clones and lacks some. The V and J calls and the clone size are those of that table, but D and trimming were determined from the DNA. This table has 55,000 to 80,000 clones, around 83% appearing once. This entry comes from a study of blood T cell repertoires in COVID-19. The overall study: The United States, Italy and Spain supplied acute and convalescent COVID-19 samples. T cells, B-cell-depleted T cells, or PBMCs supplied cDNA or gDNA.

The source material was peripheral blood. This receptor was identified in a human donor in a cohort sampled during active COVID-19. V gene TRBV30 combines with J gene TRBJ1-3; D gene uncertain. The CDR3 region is CAWSGLSGNTIYF. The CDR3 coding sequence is TGTGCCTGGAGTGGGCTCTCTGGAAACACCATATATTTT.